The subject of this entry is one T cell receptor (beta chain). Antigen unknown. Libraries were prepared by immunoSEQ multiplex PCR; TCRdb keeps only in-frame clonotypes and omits some of them. The sample yields about 38,000 clones, roughly 85% seen once. Time point reported: naive CD8 control sorted from an acute-time-point sample. People who inject drugs in the Montreal Hepatitis C Cohort were donors. This entry comes from a study of CD8 T cells in acute hepatitis C reinfection. The study's findings and limits: Exact CDR3 sharing with other epitopes was rare, possibly method-limited.

Trimming removed 7 bases at V and 1 base at J, with 16 bases between. This CDR3 has 15 residues. Germline CDR1 SEHNR, CDR2 FQNEAQ (reference sequence). The sample comprised naive CD8+ T cells from PBMCs. The TCR was taken from a woman in her late teens or twenties who spontaneously cleared hepatitis C infection. The V call is TRBV7-9, the J call TRBJ2-5, with a possible D match to TRBD2 (5 bases). The CDR3 nucleotides read TGTGCCAGCACCTATACCGGGGATCTCCAAGAGACCCAGTACTTC. Translated: CASTYTGDLQETQYF.